This T cell receptor beta chain came from a study of shared T cell receptors in the human thymus. Repertoires were generated with immunoSEQ multiplex PCR, while TCRdb's copy carries only in-frame clones and drops some. Among some 720,000 clones listed, around 89% were seen once. Trimming left V 4 bases short and J 4 bases short, with 16 bases between. The CDR3 consists of 15 residues. Germline V gene sequence: CDR1 SGHTA, CDR2 FQGNSA. The same sample was also studied in work on human thymus T cells. As reported in that work: From resections taken during corrective heart surgery, the thymus tissue was obtained.

The receptor was isolated from a boy less than two years old with a congenital heart defect. The sample taken for sequencing was thymocytes. The chain links TRBV7-2 to TRBJ1-2, with a tentative D call TRBD1 (6 bases). Here the CDR3 DNA reads TGTGCCAGCAGCTCAACAGGGTCGAAGAGCTATGGCTACACCTTC. Amino acid sequence: CASSSTGSKSYGYTF.